These T cell receptor beta chains were read from a single sample in a study of blood T cell repertoires in COVID-19. The assay was immunoSEQ multiplex PCR, and TCRdb's table has in-frame clones only and misses some. The repertoire holds around 150,000 clones, 70% to 90% seen once, with around 5% in the top ten. Source material: peripheral blood. These receptors were obtained from a human donor in a cohort sampled during active COVID-19. The CDR3 runs from the conserved cysteine through the conserved F or W. A D gene is named only where the DNA matches it firmly. Clone size is given for some rows only: seen once, a few or many times, or a class if the clone is expanded.

d_call j_call clone_size v_call cdr3_nt cdr3_aa
TRBD2 TRBJ2-7 NA TRBV27 TGTGCCAGCAGTTTATCGCGGGGGGGCCCCTACGAGCAGTACTTC CASSLSRGGPYEQYF
TRBD1 TRBJ1-1 NA TRBV11-2 TGTGCCAGCAGCTTAGAGACAGGGGAACTGACTGAAGCTTTCTTT CASSLETGELTEAFF
TRBD2 TRBJ2-7 NA TRBV28 TGTGCCAGCAGCCCTACTAGCGTCAGCTCCTACGAGCAGTACTTC CASSPTSVSSYEQYF
TRBD2 TRBJ2-7 NA TRBV29-1 TGCAGCGTTGCGGTTAGCGGGACCTACGAGCAGTACTTC CSVAVSGTYEQYF
TRBD1 TRBJ1-4 NA TRBV7-9 TGTGCCAGCAGCTTAGCGGAAACAGGGGGGAATGAAAAACTGTTTTTT CASSLAETGGNEKLFF
TRBD1 TRBJ2-7 NA TRBV27 TGTGCCAGCAGGTACTCACAGGGGACCTACGAGCAGTACTTC CASRYSQGTYEQYF
TRBD2 TRBJ2-5 NA TRBV27 TGTGCCAGCAGCACCATAGCGGGAGGGCCCAGAATCGAGACCCAGTACTTC CASSTIAGGPRIETQYF
NA TRBJ1-4 once TRBV7-8 TGTGCCAGCAGCTTCCCCGGTAGAGGGAATGAAAAACTGTTTTTT CASSFPGRGNEKLFF
TRBD1 TRBJ2-6 NA TRBV27 TGTGCCAGCAGAGACAGGGCTAGCTCTGGGGCCAACGTCCTGACTTTC CASRDRASSGANVLTF
TRBD2 TRBJ2-1 few TRBV24-1 TGTGCCACCAGTGATACGGCCCGGGGGGACTACAATGAGCAGTTCTTC CATSDTARGDYNEQFF
NA TRBJ1-1 few TRBV9 TGTGCCAGCAGCGTAGTTCCGGGAGGGGACACTGAAGCTTTCTTT CASSVVPGGDTEAFF
TRBD1 TRBJ1-2 NA TRBV24-1 TGTGCCACCAGTGACCAGGACAGGGAGGAAAGCTACACCTTC CATSDQDREESYTF
TRBD1 TRBJ1-5 NA TRBV19 TGTGCCAGTAGTTTACAGGGGGAGGGTCAGCCCCAGCATTTT CASSLQGEGQPQHF
NA TRBJ2-5 NA TRBV15 TGTGCCACCAGCAGGGGGCTGTGGGAGACCCAGTACTTC CATSRGLWETQYF
TRBD2 TRBJ2-3 NA TRBV7-9 TGTGCCAGCAGCTTTGGACTAGCGGACTACACAGATACGCAGTATTTT CASSFGLADYTDTQYF
TRBD1 TRBJ1-3 NA TRBV11-2 TGTGCCAGCAGCGCCCGACAGGGATCTGGAAACACCATATATTTT CASSARQGSGNTIYF
NA TRBJ2-3 NA TRBV7-2 TGTGCCAGCAGCTTCAGGGAAGATACGCAGTATTTT CASSFREDTQYF
NA TRBJ1-2 NA TRBV15 TGTGCCACCAGCAGAGAAAGTGGCGGGAACTATGGCTACACCTTC CATSRESGGNYGYTF
NA TRBJ2-1 NA TRBV5-4 TGTGCCAGCAGCTTCGCGGGTGGGGTAGTTGAGCAGTTCTTC CASSFAGGVVEQFF
NA TRBJ2-1 NA TRBV30 TGTGCCTGGAGTTCAGGGTCAGCTGAGCAGTTCTTC CAWSSGSAEQFF
TRBD2 TRBJ2-1 NA TRBV15 TGTGCCACCAGCAGCGGGACTAGGGTTCACAATGAGCAGTTCTTC CATSSGTRVHNEQFF
NA TRBJ2-7 NA TRBV5-4 TGTGCCAGCAGCGCGGACCCCCGCGGGGAGCAGTACTTC CASSADPRGEQYF
NA TRBJ1-2 NA TRBV29-1 TGCAGCGCGATCCTGACAGGAGCTAACTATGGCTACACCTTC CSAILTGANYGYTF
TRBD1 TRBJ2-3 NA TRBV11-2 TGTGCCAGCAGCTTAGAGGACAGGGCGGTTGGGTCAGATACGCAGTATTTT CASSLEDRAVGSDTQYF
TRBD2 TRBJ2-1 once TRBV11-3 TGTGCCAGCAGCTTAGGACTAGCGGGGGGGCATATTGAGCAGTTCTTC CASSLGLAGGHIEQFF
NA TRBJ1-1 NA TRBV11-2 TGTGCCAGCAGCTTAGCAGGGGTCGGTGAAGCTTTCTTT CASSLAGVGEAFF
TRBD1 TRBJ2-5 NA TRBV12-3/TRBV12-4 TGTGCCAGCAGCCGGGACAGCCAAGAGACCCAGTACTTC CASSRDSQETQYF
NA TRBJ1-4 few TRBV11-3 TGTGCCAGCAGCCTGAGCCGGGACACAGGATGGACTGAAAAACTGTTTTTT CASSLSRDTGWTEKLFF